The clone carrying this TCR beta chain occurred once. The sample belongs to a study of blood T cell repertoires in COVID-19. Study at large: COVID-19 samples, acute and convalescent, were from the United States, Italy and Spain. From T cells, B-cell-depleted T cells, or PBMCs came the material, which was cDNA or gDNA.

Looked up from germline, CDR1 is SQVTM and CDR2 is ANQGSEA. J gave up 5 bases and V 7 bases, and 8 bases lay outside the gene matches. The CDR3 is 13 residues long. In the original processing: Quantification of nucleated cells was approximated via reference gene primer amplification. Profiling relied on immunoSEQ multiplex PCR, and the TCRdb table lists in-frame clones only, not all of them. That table furnishes V, J and clone size, whereas the DNA furnished D and trimming. The sample lists 80,000 or so clones; approximately 86% were seen once. The TCR comes from an older woman with acute or convalescent COVID-19. The V gene is TRBV29-1, the J gene TRBJ1-2; 9 bases map to TRBD1. The material sequenced was peripheral blood. The DNA of the CDR3 is TGCAGCGCGACCCCGGGACAGGGATATGGCTACACCTTC. Its protein product is CSATPGQGYGYTF. Full variable domain (rest looked up from reference TRBV29-1 and TRBJ1-2): SAVISQKPSRDICQRGTSLTIQCQVDSQVTMMFWYRQQPGQSLTLIATANQGSEATYESGFVIDKFPISRPNLTFSTLTVSNMSPEDSSIYLCSATPGQGYGYTFGSGTRLTVV.